These 25 T cell receptor beta chains came from one sample sequenced in a study of Ad26.COV2.S vaccination and SARS-CoV-2 variants (dated by TCRdb to the early 2020s). The label giving this sample's treatment or condition can be read as: roughly 19 received Ad26.COV2.S at low or high dose, single or two shots; 5 received placebo; per-sample allocation not given. Repertoires of vaccine and placebo recipients were sequenced from samples collected on day 63 after the first injection. Receptor amplification or capture employed the immunoSEQ multiplex PCR assay. The table was pulled from immuneACCESS by TCRdb, which kept in-frame rearrangements only. Such tables lose some clones; where checked, under half of the loss comes from unresolved V genes, and the rest has no known cause. For this sample the table gives more than 400,000 clones, of which roughly 90% were detected only once. The ten largest account for 1.5% to 2% of the sample.

This material consisted of peripheral blood, taken in a trial of Ad26.COV2.S vaccine versus placebo. These receptors originate from a person aged 18-60 years who received the Ad26.COV2.S COVID-19 vaccine or a placebo.

The rearrangement uses TRBV11-2 and TRBJ2-3; D is unresolved. The germline V gene encodes CDR1 SGHAT and CDR2 FQNNGV. The CDR3 extends over 11 amino acids. V was cut by 4 bases and J by 8 bases, with 7 bases left in between. The CDR3 sequence: CASSSVGTQYF. The CDR3 coding sequence is TGTGCCAGCAGCTCAGTAGGTACGCAGTATTTT.

This sequence joins TRBV21-1 and TRBJ1-5. TRBV21-1 is reported as a pseudogene. The CDR3 sequence is 15 residues long. Here the CDR3 DNA reads TGTGCCAGCAGCAGGGAGGACCTTAGCAATCAGCCCCAGCATTTT. It specifies CASSREDLSNQPQHF.

The chain links TRBV10-3 to TRBJ1-2; TRBD1 matches at 7 bases. CDR3 length equals 17 residues. V was clipped by 0 bases and J by 8 bases; unmatched bases: 15. Germline CDR1 is ENHRY and CDR2 is SYGVKD. The CDR3: CAISESVVRGGVGGYTF. Here the CDR3 DNA reads TGTGCCATCAGTGAGTCGGTGGTTCGAGGGGGCGTCGGGGGCTACACCTTC.

This rearrangement joins TRBV9 to TRBJ2-3; D not certain. Germline CDR1 reads SGDLS; CDR2 reads YYNGEE. V was shortened by 1 base and J by 2 bases, with 14 bases between the two germline ends. The CDR3 extends over 16 amino acids. CDR3 nucleotides: TGTGCCAGCAGCGTATCCCCCTATCCGGCCACAGATACGCAGTATTTT. Translation: CASSVSPYPATDTQYF.

The CDR3 spells CASGLVLSQLPQNNEQFF. The CDR3, as DNA: TGTGCTAGTGGTTTGGTACTATCTCAGCTGCCCCAAAACAATGAGCAGTTCTTC. The chain uses TRBV12-5 and TRBJ2-1; unclear D gene. From germline, CDR1 is LGHNT and CDR2 FRNRAP. V was pared by 0 bases and J by 5 bases, with 20 bases between. This CDR3 spans 18 amino acids.

The count of this clone is one. The V gene is TRBV7-6, the J gene TRBJ2-3, with 7 bases aligning to TRBD2. This CDR3 has 16 amino acids. With V trimmed by 0 bases and J by 2 bases, 5 bases remained unmatched. Germline-derived CDR1 and CDR2 are SGHVS and FNYEAQ. The CDR3 region is CASSLAPGGDTDTQYF. Here the CDR3 DNA reads TGTGCCAGCAGCTTAGCGCCGGGGGGTGACACAGATACGCAGTATTTT.

The V and J genes are TRBV19 and TRBJ2-3; a possible D gene is TRBD1 (5 bases). Trimming pared 2 bases from V and 4 bases from J, leaving 10 bases between. In germline, CDR1 is LNHDA, CDR2 SQIVND (reference sequence). The CDR3 is 14 amino acids. The CDR3 loop is CASSISQGSDTQYF. DNA for the CDR3: TGTGCCAGTAGTATATCTCAGGGTTCAGATACGCAGTATTTT.

The chain links TRBV28 to TRBJ1-6, with D uncertain. V was shortened by 5 bases and J by 6 bases, with 8 bases between the two germline ends. Germline CDR1 and CDR2: MDHEN and SYDVKM. The CDR3 spans 13 residues. The CDR3 region has the DNA TGTGCCAGCAGTACGGTTGCTAATTCACCCCTCCACTTT. Translating gives CASSTVANSPLHF. Full variable domain (rest looked up from reference TRBV28 and TRBJ1-6): DVKVTQSSRYLVKRTGEKVFLECVQDMDHENMFWYRQDPGLGLRLIYFSYDVKMKEKGDIPEGYSVSREKKERFSLILESASTNQTSMYLCASSTVANSPLHFGNGTRLTVT.

The rearrangement uses TRBV27 and TRBJ2-3, with TRBD2 matching 7 bases. This CDR3 comprises 15 residues. The V segment lost 3 bases and the J segment 5 bases; nucleotides outside the gene matches: 8. Germline CDR1 reads MNHEY; CDR2 reads SMNVEV (reference sequence). This chain's CDR3 is CASSFLGGGRDTQYF. In nucleotides, the CDR3 is TGTGCCAGCAGTTTCCTAGGCGGGGGTAGAGATACGCAGTATTTT.

The chain joins TRBV4-1 to TRBJ2-7; 9 bases are shared with TRBD1. CDR3 length: 16 residues. Germline V CDR1 and CDR2: MGHRA, YSYEKL. V lost 0 bases, J lost 2 bases, and 5 bases stayed unmatched. The CDR3 sequence: CASSQDGTGFPYEQYF. The CDR3, as DNA: TGCGCCAGCAGCCAAGACGGGACAGGGTTCCCCTACGAGCAGTACTTC.

This clone came up once. The CDR3 DNA sequence: TGTGCCAGCAGCGTAGTGACAGATACGCAGTATTTT. It encodes CASSVVTDTQYF. The chain recombines TRBV9 with TRBJ2-3; no definite D call. V was shortened by 0 bases and J by 3 bases, with 2 bases between the two germline ends. Germline-derived CDR1 and CDR2 are SGDLS and YYNGEE. The CDR3 runs to 12 residues.

For this clone: This same CDR3 is encoded by further DNA sequences in the sample. The rearrangement joins TRBV12-3 or TRBV12-4 to TRBJ2-7, with D unresolved. The CDR3 spans 11 residues. V lost 6 bases and J lost 3, with 6 bases in between. Here the CDR3 reads CASSPSYEQYF. In nucleotides, the CDR3 is TGTGCCAGCAGCCCCAGCTACGAGCAGTACTTC.

This sequence joins TRBV14 and TRBJ2-5; D could derive from TRBD1 or TRBD2 (6 bases each). CDR3 length: 15 amino acids. Trimming took off 0 bases at V and 3 bases at J, with 11 bases between the two ends. From germline, CDR1 is SGHDN and CDR2 FVKESK. In DNA form, the CDR3 reads TGTGCCAGCAGCCAAGATCGGGGGCGCGAAGAGACCCAGTACTTC. This codes for CASSQDRGREETQYF.

The gene calls are TRBV10-2 and TRBJ2-2; D is possibly TRBD1 (6 bases). Germline V gives CDR1 WSHSY, CDR2 SAAADI. Trimming took off 2 bases at V and 5 bases at J, with 12 bases between the two ends. The CDR3 has 15 residues. CDR3 region: CASSEITGKTGELFF. DNA of the CDR3: TGCGCCAGCAGTGAGATTACAGGGAAAACCGGGGAGCTGTTTTTT.

The chain uses TRBV6-2 or TRBV6-3 and TRBJ2-6, with 8 bases identical to TRBD1. CDR1 is MNHEY, CDR2 SVGEGT, per germline. The CDR3 is 20 amino acids. Germline trimming cut 0 bases from V and 4 bases from J; bases unmatched to any gene: 14. CDR3 bases: TGTGCCAGCAGTTACTCGATTGTCAGGACAGGGCCCTCCGGGGCCAACGTCCTGACTTTC. Encoded protein: CASSYSIVRTGPSGANVLTF.

The rearrangement uses TRBV27 and TRBJ2-1, with a possible D match to TRBD1 (5 bases). Germline V gene lookup returns CDR1 MNHEY and CDR2 SMNVEV (reference sequence). Trimming removed 3 bases from V and 9 bases from J, with 9 bases in between. The CDR3 spans 12 residues. The DNA of the CDR3 is TGTGCCAGCAGTTTTTCAGGGTTTGAGCAGTTCTTC. It codes for CASSFSGFEQFF.

The chain is built from TRBV4-1 and TRBJ1-4; perhaps TRBD1 as D (5 bases). Germline V CDR1 and CDR2: MGHRA, YSYEKL. This CDR3 region has 17 residues. V lost 1 base, J lost 4 bases, and 16 bases lay in between. The CDR3 region is CASSQGGGRTFNEKLFF. CDR3 DNA: TGCGCCAGCAGCCAAGGGGGGGGAAGGACTTTTAATGAAAAACTGTTTTTT.

V usage is TRBV6-5 and J usage is TRBJ2-5; the D is unclear. The CDR3 consists of 11 residues. The V and J ends lost 6 bases and 4 bases respectively, with 6 bases between them. The V gene's germline CDR1 is MNHEY and CDR2 SVGAGI. As DNA, the CDR3 is TGTGCCAGCAGCCACGGAGAGACCCAGTACTTC. Its translation: CASSHGETQYF.

This clone has just one count. The rearrangement joins TRBV6-6 to TRBJ2-3, with TRBD2 as a possible D gene (6 bases). There are 14 residues in the CDR3. The germline V gene encodes CDR1 MNHNY and CDR2 SVGAGI (reference sequence). Trimming removed 4 bases at V and 1 base at J, with 9 bases between. The CDR3 DNA reads TGTGCCAGCAGTTGGGGCGGGGGCACAGATACGCAGTATTTT. Its translation: CASSWGGGTDTQYF.

V usage is TRBV5-1 and J usage is TRBJ2-7; a weak D match, TRBD2 (6 bases). The length of the CDR3 is 14 residues. Germline CDR1 reads SGHRS; CDR2 reads YFSETQ. Trimming removed 5 bases at V and 3 bases at J, with 15 bases between. The CDR3 sequence: CASSRVAGSYEQYF. The CDR3 DNA reads TGCGCCAGCAGTCGTGTTGCGGGGAGCTACGAGCAGTACTTC.

The V gene is TRBV7-6, the J gene TRBJ1-4, with unresolved D. V gave up 2 bases and J gave up 0 bases, with 10 bases separating them. This CDR3 is 16 amino acids long. Germline lookup yields CDR1 SGHVS and CDR2 FNYEAQ. The CDR3 region has the DNA TGTGCCAGCAGCTTACGTTCGGGCTCAACTAATGAAAAACTGTTTTTT. This translates into CASSLRSGSTNEKLFF.

The chain has TRBV7-9 and TRBJ1-4; D is undetermined. Germline CDR1 and CDR2: SEHNR and FQNEAQ (reference sequence). V was shortened by 5 bases and J by 0 bases, with 13 bases between the two germline ends. This CDR3 has 16 residues. The CDR3: CASSAKVPTTNEKLFF. The CDR3 DNA follows: TGTGCCAGCAGCGCAAAGGTCCCGACAACTAATGAAAAACTGTTTTTT. Combining the CDR3 with reference TRBV7-9 and TRBJ1-4 gives the whole variable domain DTGVSQNPRHKITKRGQNVTFRCDPISEHNRLYWYRQTLGQGPEFLTYFQNEAQLEKSRLLSDRFSAERPKGSFSTLEIQRTEQGDSAMYLCASSAKVPTTNEKLFFGSGTQLSVL.

The rearrangement uses TRBV2 and TRBJ1-2; D is undetermined. Germline V gene sequence: CDR1 SNHLY, CDR2 FYNNEI. The CDR3 extends over 13 amino acids. Deletions cut 6 bases from V and 0 bases from J, with 8 bases between. The CDR3: CASSQDSNYGYTF. The DNA for the CDR3 is TGTGCCAGCAGCCAGGATTCTAACTATGGCTACACCTTC. Based on the CDR3 plus reference TRBV2 and TRBJ1-2, the full variable domain is EPEVTQTPSHQVTQMGQEVILRCVPISNHLYFYWYRQILGQKVEFLVSFYNNEISEKSEIFDDQFSVERPDGSNFTLKIRSTKLEDSAMYFCASSQDSNYGYTFGSGTRLTVV.

The gene calls are TRBV28 and TRBJ1-5, with 8 bases that match TRBD1. V trimming: 6 bases; J trimming: 4 bases; junction bases outside the gene matches: 5. Germline V gene sequence: CDR1 MDHEN, CDR2 SYDVKM. This CDR3 spans 14 amino acids. The CDR3 is CASSYGQGNQPQHF. Written as DNA, the CDR3 is TGTGCCAGCAGCTACGGACAGGGTAATCAGCCCCAGCATTTT.

Details on this clone: Different DNA sequences within this sample yield the same CDR3. The chain recombines TRBV7-8 with TRBJ2-5; D is ambiguous. Per germline, CDR1 SGHVS and CDR2 FQNEAQ. The V end was cut by 2 bases, the J end by 4 bases, with 2 bases between. The CDR3 runs 11 residues. The CDR3 sequence is CASSLLETQYF. CDR3 DNA: TGTGCCAGCAGCTTATTAGAGACCCAGTACTTC.